The 6 T cell receptor beta chains presented below share a single source sample, sequenced in a study of identifying expanded T cells in peripheral blood. TCRdb keeps only in-frame clones here, not all; method: immunoSEQ multiplex PCR. The repertoire holds about 110,000 clones, 75% to 90% seen once, with about 16% in the top ten. The sequencing sample was made of blood. These receptor sequences come from a person between 18 and 75 years old in good health.

The chain has TRBV6-5 and TRBJ1-4; D might be TRBD1 (5 bases). CDR1 and CDR2 from the germline V gene are MNHEY and SVGAGI. V was trimmed by 2 bases and J by 12 bases, leaving 10 bases between them. The CDR3 length is 12 residues. CDR3 sequence (DNA): TGTGCCAGCAGTTACAATAGGGGTGAACTGTTTTTT. It yields the protein CASSYNRGELFF.

This chain links TRBV27 with TRBJ2-1; weak D call: TRBD1 (6 bases). V was cut by 3 bases and J by 8 bases, with 11 bases left in between. The CDR3 consists of 13 residues. In germline, CDR1 is MNHEY, CDR2 SMNVEV (reference sequence). The CDR3 bases are TGTGCCAGCAGTTTTATCCAGGGGCATGAGCAGTTCTTC. It specifies CASSFIQGHEQFF.

The chain is built from TRBV11-2 and TRBJ2-3; D is perhaps TRBD2 (6 bases). V shed 0 bases and J shed 1 base, with 8 bases lying between them. CDR1 and CDR2 (germline): SGHAT, FQNNGV. There are 15 residues in the CDR3. In nucleotides, the CDR3 is TGTGCCAGCAGCTTAGACCGCGGGGGCACAGATACGCAGTATTTT. Translation gives CASSLDRGGTDTQYF.

V gene TRBV6-5 combines with J gene TRBJ2-7; D remains unclear. Trimming removed 6 bases at V and 2 bases at J, with 14 bases between. Germline values: CDR1 MNHEY, CDR2 SVGAGI. The CDR3 runs 14 residues. DNA of the CDR3: TGTGCCAGCAGACTCTTCCAGCAGGCCTACGAGCAGTACTTC. Amino acid sequence: CASRLFQQAYEQYF.

The V call is TRBV14, the J call TRBJ2-6; D is possibly TRBD1 (6 bases). The germline V gene encodes CDR1 SGHDN and CDR2 FVKESK. The CDR3 extends over 18 amino acids. V was pared by 3 bases and J by 0 bases, with 15 bases between. Written as DNA, the CDR3 is TGTGCCAGCAGCCAGGGATTACAGGGACGCTCTGGGGCCAACGTCCTGACTTTC. Amino acid sequence: CASSQGLQGRSGANVLTF. Looking up the rest from reference TRBV14 and TRBJ2-6 gives the full variable domain: EAGVTQFPSHSVIEKGQTVTLRCDPISGHDNLYWYRRVMGKEIKFLLHFVKESKQDESGMPNNRFLAERTGGTYSTLKVQPAELEDSGVYFCASSQGLQGRSGANVLTFGAGSRLTVL.

The genes are TRBV11-2 and TRBJ1-1; D is unclear. V lost 1 base to trimming and J lost 1 base, with 16 bases between them. This CDR3 has 17 residues. Germline V gene sequence: CDR1 SGHAT, CDR2 FQNNGV. Written as DNA, the CDR3 is TGTGCCAGCAGCTTAGTGTCGGGAGGACCCTCGAACACTGAAGCTTTCTTT. Translating gives CASSLVSGGPSNTEAFF. The whole variable domain, remainder taken from reference TRBV11-2 and TRBJ1-1, is EAGVAQSPRYKIIEKRQSVAFWCNPISGHATLYWYQQILGQGPKLLIQFQNNGVVDDSQLPKDRFSAERLKGVDSTLKIQPAKLEDSAVYLCASSLVSGGPSNTEAFFGQGTRLTVV.